This T cell receptor beta chain was found in a study of blood T cells in healthy people across ages. Study-wide results and caveats: What prevented conclusive comparison of naive and antigen-experienced cells was that PBMCs were unsorted.

About this clonotype itself: Antigen: not known.

V lost 0 bases, J lost 4 bases, and 18 bases lay in between. Germline-derived CDR1 and CDR2 are DFQATT and SNEGSKA (reference sequence). The CDR3 runs 16 residues. A second PCR of roughly 7 to 11 cycles used a sample-barcoded 5' primer and a J-beta primer mix. Every individual sample yielded 2.5 million or more paired-end reads (each containing CDR3). TCRdb called the 5' RACE reads again in MiXCR, with one record for every CDR3 protein. The sample lists about 640,000 distinct CDR3 sequences; 58% were seen once. Isolation yielded PBMCs, at least 7 million per sample, in every case. The source of this sequence is a man aged 60 to 69 in good health. This sequence joins TRBV20-1 and TRBJ2-5; TRBD2 is a possible D gene (7 bases). The sample consisted of blood. CDR3 amino acids: CSARDWRGGPSETQYF. The CDR3 bases are TGCAGTGCTAGAGATTGGAGGGGGGGGCCGTCAGAGACCCAGTACTTC.